Shown below are 7 T cell receptor beta chains from a single sample sequenced in a study of OX40 agonist ivuxolimab in advanced cancers. Here immunoSEQ multiplex PCR was the method, and the copy in TCRdb shows in-frame clones only, minus some. The data contain tens of thousands of clones, about 85% of them seen just once; the ten biggest clones take up 4.5% to 6%. The sequencing used CD4+ or CD8+ T cells sorted from blood, collected in a trial of the OX40 agonist ivuxolimab. The receptors come from an adult with an advanced solid tumor such as melanoma, head and neck, liver or kidney cancer.

The rearrangement links TRBV15 to TRBJ1-3; tentatively, D is TRBD1 (5 bases). Germline CDR1 LNHNV, CDR2 YYDKDF (reference sequence). V was trimmed by 3 bases and J by 4 bases, leaving 13 bases between them. The CDR3 consists of 15 residues. CDR3 residues: CATSRAIGTGNTIYF. As DNA, the CDR3 is TGTGCCACCAGCAGGGCCATTGGGACGGGAAACACCATATATTTT.

This clone was counted only a few times. This sequence joins TRBV6-5 and TRBJ1-6, with D possibly being TRBD1 (6 bases). From germline, CDR1 is MNHEY and CDR2 SVGAGI. The CDR3 contains 15 residues. V was shortened by 0 bases and J by 6 bases, with 9 bases between the two germline ends. As DNA, the CDR3 is TGTGCCAGCAGTTACTCGGCAGGGGTTAATTCACCCCTCCACTTT. Its translation is CASSYSAGVNSPLHF.

The rearrangement joins TRBV4-2 to TRBJ2-6; perhaps TRBD1 as D (6 bases). Germline V CDR1 and CDR2: LGHNA, YNFKEQ. Trimming stripped 0 bases from V and 4 bases from J, with 10 bases between. This CDR3 has 16 residues. In DNA, the CDR3 is TGTGCCAGCAGCCAAGATCCGACAGGAGGGGCCAACGTCCTGACTTTC. Protein: CASSQDPTGGANVLTF.

This rearrangement joins TRBV5-1 to TRBJ2-7; 10 bases are a match to TRBD1. The CDR3 extends over 16 amino acids. The junction had 11 bases not matched to a gene; V was cut back by 5 bases and J by 3 bases. CDR1 SGHRS and CDR2 YFSETQ come from the germline V gene. The CDR3 DNA reads TGCGCCAGCAGTCTCCTACAGACAGGGGGCGGCTACGAGCAGTACTTC. Translating it yields CASSLLQTGGGYEQYF.

The chain uses TRBV15 and TRBJ2-2; 9 bases line up with TRBD2. CDR1 LNHNV and CDR2 YYDKDF come from the germline V gene (reference sequence). The CDR3 loop spans 17 amino acids. V lost 5 bases, J lost 2 bases, and 9 bases stayed unmatched. CDR3 nucleotide sequence: TGTGCCACCAGCGGCGCGTTGACTAGCGGTAACACCGGGGAGCTGTTTTTT. Protein product: CATSGALTSGNTGELFF.

This sequence joins TRBV18 and TRBJ2-7; 10 bases fit TRBD1. Per the germline V gene, CDR1 is KGHSH and CDR2 is LQKENI. With 6 bases clipped from V and 3 bases from J, the junction kept 14 bases outside the gene matches. The CDR3 has 17 amino acids. The CDR3 DNA is TGTGCCAGCTCGCCAGGACAGGGGGAAGGGCCTTACTACGAGCAGTACTTC. The encoded protein is CASSPGQGEGPYYEQYF.

The V and J genes are TRBV19 and TRBJ1-5; 12 bases are a match to TRBD1. Germline V CDR1 and CDR2: LNHDA, SQIVND (reference sequence). CDR3 length: 20 amino acids. V trimming: 4 bases; J trimming: 0 bases; junction bases outside the gene matches: 13. The CDR3: CASSKTGTGGWRNSNQPQHF. CDR3 DNA: TGTGCCAGTAGTAAGACCGGGACAGGGGGCTGGAGAAATAGCAATCAGCCCCAGCATTTT.